Listed here is a single T cell receptor (beta chain). There is no known antigen for this receptor. No per-base quality is available; no much larger clone lies one base away. Library creation used the immunoSEQ multiplex PCR assay. The table comes from immuneACCESS by way of TCRdb, which keeps in-frame sequences with V and J called. Part of the clones is missing from these tables; in studies checked, under half for an unresolved V gene and the rest for unknown reasons. The sample contains about 120,000 clones, 60% to 85% of them found a single time. The top ten hold approximately 4.7% of the sample. For every enrolled patient, mismatch repair deficiency was confirmed by either polymerase chain reaction or immunohistochemistry. Three patients who responded to pembrolizumab therapy underwent TCR sequencing. The phase II trial prospectively tested pembrolizumab PD-1 blockade in advanced mismatch repair-deficient cancers regardless of tissue of origin. Serial peripheral blood T cell samples were collected before and at multiple times after starting PD-1 blockade. Blood sampling times were expressed in weeks after the first pembrolizumab dose.

Clipping removes 1 base from V and 3 bases from J, with 8 as the unmatched junction base count. CDR3 length: 15 amino acids, cysteine to phenylalanine. The read is trimmed to its CDR3 DNA, 45 bases read in frame from base 1. The germline V gene (reference sequence) yields GTSNPN for CDR1 and SVGIG for CDR2. These data belong to a study of PD-1 blockade in mismatch repair-deficient tumors (dated by TCRdb to 2016 to 2017). Describing the broader study: Between late 2013 and late 2016, some 92 consecutive patients with over ten mismatch repair-deficient cancer types, all previously treated and progressing, were enrolled in the trial. Tumor-associated T cell clones were tracked in the peripheral blood of patients responding to PD-1 blockade by deep sequencing of TCR CDR3 regions.

General conclusions and limits of the study: Rapid expansion after pembrolizumab followed by contraction, generally before radiologic responses, was shown by tumor-resident clones, which were often undetectable in blood before treatment.

The sequenced sample was peripheral blood, obtained 60 to 65 weeks after starting pembrolizumab. The sequence joins TRBV30 to TRBJ1-1; the central 7 bases match TRBD1. The receptor comes from an adult with mismatch repair-deficient cancer. The nucleotides read TGTGCCTGGAGTGCGTGGGACAGAAGTTACACTGAAGCTTTCTTT. Its protein product is CAWSAWDRSYTEAFF.